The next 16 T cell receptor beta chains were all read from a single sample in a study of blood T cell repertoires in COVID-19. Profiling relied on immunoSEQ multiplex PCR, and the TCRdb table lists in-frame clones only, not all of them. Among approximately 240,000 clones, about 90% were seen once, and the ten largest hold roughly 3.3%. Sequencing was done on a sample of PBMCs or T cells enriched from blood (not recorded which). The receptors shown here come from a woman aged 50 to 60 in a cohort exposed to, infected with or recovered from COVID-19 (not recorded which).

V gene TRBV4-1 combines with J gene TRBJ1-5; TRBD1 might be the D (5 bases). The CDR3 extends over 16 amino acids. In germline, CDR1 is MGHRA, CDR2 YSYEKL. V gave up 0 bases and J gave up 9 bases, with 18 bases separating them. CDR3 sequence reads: CASSQELRQNLWPQHF. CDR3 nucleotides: TGCGCCAGCAGCCAAGAATTAAGACAGAACCTGTGGCCCCAGCATTTT.

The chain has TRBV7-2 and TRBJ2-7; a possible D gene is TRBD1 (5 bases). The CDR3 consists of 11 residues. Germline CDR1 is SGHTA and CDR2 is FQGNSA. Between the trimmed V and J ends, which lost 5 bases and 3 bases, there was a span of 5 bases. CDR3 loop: CASSDSYEQYF. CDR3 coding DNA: TGTGCCAGCAGCGACAGCTACGAGCAGTACTTC.

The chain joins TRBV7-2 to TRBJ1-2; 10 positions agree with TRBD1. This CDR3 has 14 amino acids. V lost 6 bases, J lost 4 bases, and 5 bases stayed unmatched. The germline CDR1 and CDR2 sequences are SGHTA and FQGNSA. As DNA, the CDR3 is TGTGCCAGCAGTACACGACAGGGGGCCTATGGCTACACCTTC. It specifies CASSTRQGAYGYTF.

This CDR3 is CASSPVGGYTGELFF. CDR3 nucleotide sequence: TGTGCCAGCAGCCCGGTGGGGGGGTACACCGGGGAGCTGTTTTTT. The rearrangement joins TRBV11-2 to TRBJ2-2; TRBD2 matches 7 bases. V was pared by 5 bases and J by 3 bases, with 6 bases of the junction left unmatched. The CDR3 has 15 amino acids. Germline V CDR1 and CDR2: SGHAT, FQNNGV.

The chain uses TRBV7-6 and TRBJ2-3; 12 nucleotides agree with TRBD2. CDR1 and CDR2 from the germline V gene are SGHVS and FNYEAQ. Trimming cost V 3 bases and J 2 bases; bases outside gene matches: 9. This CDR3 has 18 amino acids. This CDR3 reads CASSFRTLAGGYTDTQYF. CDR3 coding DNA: TGTGCCAGCAGCTTTAGGACCCTAGCGGGGGGGTACACAGATACGCAGTATTTT.

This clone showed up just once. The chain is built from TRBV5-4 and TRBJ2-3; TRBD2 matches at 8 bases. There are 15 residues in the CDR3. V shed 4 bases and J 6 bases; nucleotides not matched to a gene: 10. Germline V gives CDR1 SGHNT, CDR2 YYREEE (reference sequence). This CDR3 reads CASSQRQPGGDTQYF. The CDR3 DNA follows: TGTGCCAGCAGCCAACGACAGCCGGGGGGGGATACGCAGTATTTT. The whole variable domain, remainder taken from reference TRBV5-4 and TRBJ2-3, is ETGVTQSPTHLIKTRGQQVTLRCSSQSGHNTVSWYQQALGQGPQFIFQYYREEENGRGNFPPRFSGLQFPNYSSELNVNALELDDSALYLCASSQRQPGGDTQYFGPGTRLTVL.

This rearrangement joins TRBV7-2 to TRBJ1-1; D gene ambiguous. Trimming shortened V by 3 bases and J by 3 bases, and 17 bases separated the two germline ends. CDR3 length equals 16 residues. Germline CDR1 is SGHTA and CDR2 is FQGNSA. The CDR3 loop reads CASSLVFGVGDTEAFF. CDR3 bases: TGTGCCAGCAGCTTGGTCTTCGGGGTTGGGGACACTGAAGCTTTCTTT.

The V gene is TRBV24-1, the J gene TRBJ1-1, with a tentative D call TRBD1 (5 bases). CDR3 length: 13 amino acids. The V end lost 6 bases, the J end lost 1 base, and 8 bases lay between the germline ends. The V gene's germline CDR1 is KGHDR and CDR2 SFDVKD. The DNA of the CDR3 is TGTGCCACCAGTCCTGACAGGAACACTGAAGCTTTCTTT. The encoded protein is CATSPDRNTEAFF.

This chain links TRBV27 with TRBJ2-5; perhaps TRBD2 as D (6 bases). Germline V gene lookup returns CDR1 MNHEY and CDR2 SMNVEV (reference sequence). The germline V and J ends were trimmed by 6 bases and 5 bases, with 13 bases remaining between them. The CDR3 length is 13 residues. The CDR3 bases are TGTGCCAGCAGCCTACTAGCTGGGGAGACCCAGTACTTC. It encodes CASSLLAGETQYF.

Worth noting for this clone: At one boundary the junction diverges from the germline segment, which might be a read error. For the CDR3, the DNA is TGTGCCAGCAGTAACTCCTCTTTGCGTCGGGGCACAGATACGCAGTATTTT. Translating gives CASSNSSLRRGTDTQYF. The rearrangement links TRBV6-2 or TRBV6-3 to TRBJ2-3; D unresolved. From germline, CDR1 is MNHEY and CDR2 SVGEGT. The CDR3 loop spans 17 amino acids.

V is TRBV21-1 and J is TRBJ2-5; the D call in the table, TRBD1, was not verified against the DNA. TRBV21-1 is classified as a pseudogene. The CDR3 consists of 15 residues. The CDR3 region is CASSKAPDNQETQYF. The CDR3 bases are TGTGCCAGCAGCAAAGCGCCAGATAACCAAGAGACCCAGTACTTC.

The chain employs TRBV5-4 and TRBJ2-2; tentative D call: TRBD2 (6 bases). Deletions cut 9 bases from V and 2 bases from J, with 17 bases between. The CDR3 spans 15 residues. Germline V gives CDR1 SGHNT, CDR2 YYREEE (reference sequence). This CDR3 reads CATSPGGDNTGELFF. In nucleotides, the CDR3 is TGTGCCACGTCCCCCGGGGGTGATAACACCGGGGAGCTGTTTTTT.

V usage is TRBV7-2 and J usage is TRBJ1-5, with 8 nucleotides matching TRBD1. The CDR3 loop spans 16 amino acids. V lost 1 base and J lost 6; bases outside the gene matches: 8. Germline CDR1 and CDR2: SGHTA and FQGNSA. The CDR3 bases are TGTGCCAGCAGCTTAGTAGGGGCAGGGGGCCGTCAGCCCCAGCATTTT. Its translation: CASSLVGAGGRQPQHF.

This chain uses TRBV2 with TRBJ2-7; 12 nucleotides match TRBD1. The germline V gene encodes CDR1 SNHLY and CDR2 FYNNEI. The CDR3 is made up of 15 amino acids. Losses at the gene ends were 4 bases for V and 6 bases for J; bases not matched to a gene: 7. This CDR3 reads CASSVLGQGAGEQYF. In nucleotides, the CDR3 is TGTGCCAGCAGTGTCCTGGGACAGGGGGCTGGCGAGCAGTACTTC.

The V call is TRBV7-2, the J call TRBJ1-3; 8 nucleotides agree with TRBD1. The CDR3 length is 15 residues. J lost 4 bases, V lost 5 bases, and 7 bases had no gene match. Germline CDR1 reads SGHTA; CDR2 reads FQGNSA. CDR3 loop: CASSRTGSGGNTIYF. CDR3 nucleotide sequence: TGTGCCAGCAGCCGGACAGGGTCGGGGGGAAACACCATATATTTT. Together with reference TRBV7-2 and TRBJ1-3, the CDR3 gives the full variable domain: GAGVSQSPSNKVTEKGKDVELRCDPISGHTALYWYRQSLGQGLEFLIYFQGNSAPDKSGLPSDRFSAERTGGSVSTLTIQRTQQEDSAVYLCASSRTGSGGNTIYFGEGSWLTVV.

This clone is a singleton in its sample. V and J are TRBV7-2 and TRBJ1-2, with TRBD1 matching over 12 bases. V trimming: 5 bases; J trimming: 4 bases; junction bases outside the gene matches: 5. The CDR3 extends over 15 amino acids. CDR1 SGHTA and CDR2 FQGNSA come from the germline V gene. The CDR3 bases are TGTGCCAGCAGCACCGGGACAGGGGGCGGCTATGGCTACACCTTC. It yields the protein CASSTGTGGGYGYTF.